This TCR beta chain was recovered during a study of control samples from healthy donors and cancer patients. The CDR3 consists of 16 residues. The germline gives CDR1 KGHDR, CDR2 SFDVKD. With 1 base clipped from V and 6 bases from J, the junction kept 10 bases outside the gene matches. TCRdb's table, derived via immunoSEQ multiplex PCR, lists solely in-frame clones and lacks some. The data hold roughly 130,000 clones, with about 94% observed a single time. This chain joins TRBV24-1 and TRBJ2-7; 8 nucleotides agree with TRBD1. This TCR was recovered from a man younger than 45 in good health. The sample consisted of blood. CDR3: CATSDLTWDRSGEQYF. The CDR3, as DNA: TGTGCCACCAGTGATTTAACATGGGACAGGTCAGGCGAGCAGTACTTC.